Listed here is a single TCR beta chain. The sample originates from a study of T cells in Graves' hyperthyroidism and ophthalmopathy. Amplification targeted TCR beta CDR3 regions from RNA transcripts. The TCR CDR3 first-round RT-PCR relied on the HTBI primer set. TCRdb fed the multiplex PCR reads into MiXCR, producing one record per CDR3 protein. The sample consists of about 770,000 distinct CDR3 sequences, about 19% of them appearing once. This sequence was found in a woman between 50 and 59 years old with Graves' hyperthyroidism that later progressed to Graves' ophthalmopathy. The specimen was blood.

CDR3 protein: CASSYSGGAGGHEQFF. In nucleotides, the CDR3 is TGTGCCAGCAGTTACTCAGGGGGCGCGGGGGGGCATGAGCAGTTCTTC. This sequence joins TRBV6-6 and TRBJ2-1; 9 nucleotides line up with TRBD2. The V and J ends lost 0 bases and 8 bases, in that order; junction bases with no gene match: 8. From germline, CDR1 is MNHNY and CDR2 SVGAGI (reference sequence). There are 16 residues in the CDR3.